This T cell receptor (beta chain) came from a study of blood T cell repertoires in COVID-19. Across the whole study: Sample material is recorded as cDNA or gDNA derived from T cells, B-cell-depleted T cells, or PBMCs.

The table came from immunoSEQ multiplex PCR; TCRdb's copy has only in-frame clones and leaves some out. The sample consists of fewer than 250,000 clones, 84% of them appearing once. V dropped 0 bases and J dropped 7 bases, with 14 bases sitting between them. This CDR3 spans 15 amino acids. The germline V gene encodes CDR1 SGDLS and CDR2 YYNGEE. The receptor was isolated from a woman aged 50 to 60 with active or convalescent COVID-19. The sequencing input was peripheral blood. This chain connects TRBV9 to TRBJ2-1, with a weak D call TRBD1 (6 bases). The CDR3, as DNA: TGTGCCAGCAGCGTAGGGGAGACAGGTCAGAATGAGCAGTTCTTC. It is translated as CASSVGETGQNEQFF.